Sequencing of this T cell receptor beta chain was carried out in a study of T cell changes during pregnancy in multiple sclerosis. Libraries were prepared by immunoSEQ multiplex PCR; TCRdb keeps only in-frame clonotypes and omits some of them. The table shows 70,000 or so clones, with 80% to 95% occurring only once. This CDR3 is 16 amino acids long. Germline CDR1 MGHRA, CDR2 YSYEKL. V lost 4 bases and J 2 bases, leaving 17 bases between the germline ends. This chain connects TRBV4-1 to TRBJ1-2; D not certain. This receptor was identified in a female donor with multiple sclerosis, enrolled in a pregnancy study. Specimen: CD4+ T cells from peripheral blood mononuclear cells, collected after pregnancy. CDR3 protein: CASSPSGQQTNYGYTF. CDR3 in DNA: TGCGCCAGCAGCCCGAGCGGGCAGCAGACAAACTATGGCTACACCTTC.